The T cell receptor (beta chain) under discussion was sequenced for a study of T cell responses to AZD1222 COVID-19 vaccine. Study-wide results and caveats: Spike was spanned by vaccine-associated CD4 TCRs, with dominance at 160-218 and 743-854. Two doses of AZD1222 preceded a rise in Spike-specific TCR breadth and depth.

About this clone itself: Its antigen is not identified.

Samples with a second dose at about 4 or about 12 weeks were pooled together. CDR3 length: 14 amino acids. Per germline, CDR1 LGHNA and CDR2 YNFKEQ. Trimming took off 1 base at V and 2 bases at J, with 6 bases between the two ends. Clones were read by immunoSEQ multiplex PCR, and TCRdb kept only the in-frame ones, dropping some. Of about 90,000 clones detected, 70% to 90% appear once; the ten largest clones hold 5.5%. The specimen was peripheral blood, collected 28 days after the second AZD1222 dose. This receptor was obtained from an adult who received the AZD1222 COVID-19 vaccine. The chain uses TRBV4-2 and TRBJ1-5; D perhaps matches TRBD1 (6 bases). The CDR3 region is CASSQGQGNQPQHF. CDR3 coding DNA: TGTGCCAGCAGCCAAGGACAGGGCAATCAGCCCCAGCATTTT.